This T cell receptor (beta chain) was sequenced in a study of Ad26.COV2.S vaccination and SARS-CoV-2 variants. In the study overall: Once, or twice with 56 days between doses, Ad26.COV2.S was given intramuscularly.

Assay used: immunoSEQ multiplex PCR; TCRdb lists only in-frame clones, some missing. The table includes about 400,000 clones, over 80% detected once. Treatment defined: around 19 received Ad26.COV2.S at low or high dose, single or two shots; several received placebo; per-sample allocation not given. Day 63 following the first vaccine or placebo injection was when the samples were taken. The receptor was isolated from a person between 18 and 60 years old who received the Ad26.COV2.S COVID-19 vaccine or a placebo. The sequencing here drew on peripheral blood, taken in a trial of Ad26.COV2.S vaccine versus placebo.

CDR3 sequence reads: CASSERNYEAFF. The CDR3 bases are TGTGCCAGCAGTGAACGGAATTACGAAGCTTTCTTT. This chain links TRBV25-1 with TRBJ1-1; D not resolved. This CDR3 has 12 residues. CDR1 and CDR2 from the germline V gene are MGHDK and SYGVNS. V was clipped by 2 bases and J by 8 bases, with 9 bases between them.